The sequence of this T cell receptor beta chain was determined in a study of blood T cell repertoires in COVID-19. Background on the study: Sites in the United States, Italy and Spain provided acute and convalescent COVID-19 samples. In each case, the material was cDNA or gDNA derived from T cells, B-cell-depleted T cells, or PBMCs.

As handled by the study authors: Nucleated cell counts were estimated from reference gene primer amplification. Method: immunoSEQ multiplex PCR; TCRdb's copy keeps in-frame clones and lacks some. V and J calls and clone size are as listed in that table; D and trimming were resolved from the DNA. The sample includes roughly 260,000 clones, 82% of them seen just once. The germline gives CDR1 LGHDT, CDR2 YNNKEL (reference sequence). CDR3 length: 15 amino acids. J gave up 3 bases and V 6 bases, and 7 bases lay outside the gene matches. The sequenced material came from peripheral blood. The sequence came from a woman of 80 years or more with active or convalescent COVID-19. V gene TRBV3-1 (or the pseudogene TRBV3-2) combines with J gene TRBJ1-5, with 8 bases lining up with TRBD1. CDR3 sequence reads: CASSFRQGNNQPQHF. In DNA, the CDR3 is TGTGCCAGCAGTTTTCGACAGGGGAACAATCAGCCCCAGCATTTT.